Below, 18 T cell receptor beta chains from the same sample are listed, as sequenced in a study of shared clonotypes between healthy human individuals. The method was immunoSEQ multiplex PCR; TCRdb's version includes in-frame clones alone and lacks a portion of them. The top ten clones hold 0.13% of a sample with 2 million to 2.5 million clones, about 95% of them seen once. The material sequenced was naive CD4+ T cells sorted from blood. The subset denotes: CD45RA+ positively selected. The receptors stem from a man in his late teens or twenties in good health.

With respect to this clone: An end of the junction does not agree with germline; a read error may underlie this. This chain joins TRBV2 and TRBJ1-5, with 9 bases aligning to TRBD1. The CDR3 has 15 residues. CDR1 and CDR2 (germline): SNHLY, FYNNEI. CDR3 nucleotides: TGTGCCTGCAGAACTGAACAGGGGGCAAATCAGCCCCAGCATTTT. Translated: CACRTEQGANQPQHF.

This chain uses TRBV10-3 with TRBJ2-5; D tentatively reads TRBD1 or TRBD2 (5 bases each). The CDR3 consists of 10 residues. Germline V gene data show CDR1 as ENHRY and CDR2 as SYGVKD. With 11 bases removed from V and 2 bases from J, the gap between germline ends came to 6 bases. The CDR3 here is CAWGQETQYF. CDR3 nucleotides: TGTGCCTGGGGGCAAGAGACCCAGTACTTC.

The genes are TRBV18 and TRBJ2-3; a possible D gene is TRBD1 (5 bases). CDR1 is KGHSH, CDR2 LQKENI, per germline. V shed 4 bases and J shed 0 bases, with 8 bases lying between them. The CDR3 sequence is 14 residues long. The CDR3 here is CASSRAGSTDTQYF. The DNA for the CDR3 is TGTGCCAGCTCACGGGCAGGGAGCACAGATACGCAGTATTTT.

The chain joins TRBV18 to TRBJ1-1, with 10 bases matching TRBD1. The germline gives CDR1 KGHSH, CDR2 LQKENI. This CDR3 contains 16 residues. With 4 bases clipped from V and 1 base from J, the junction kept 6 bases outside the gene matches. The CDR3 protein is CASSLTGTGENTEAFF. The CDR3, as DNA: TGTGCCAGCTCACTGACCGGGACAGGGGAGAACACTGAAGCTTTCTTT.

The CDR3 protein is CAWGPRYEQYF. The CDR3 DNA sequence: TGTGCCTGGGGACCCCGTTACGAGCAGTACTTC. The genes are TRBV30 and TRBJ2-7; unclear D gene. The CDR3 contains 11 residues. V was trimmed by 5 bases and J by 4 bases, leaving 9 bases between them. CDR1 GTSNPN and CDR2 SVGIG come from the germline V gene (reference sequence).

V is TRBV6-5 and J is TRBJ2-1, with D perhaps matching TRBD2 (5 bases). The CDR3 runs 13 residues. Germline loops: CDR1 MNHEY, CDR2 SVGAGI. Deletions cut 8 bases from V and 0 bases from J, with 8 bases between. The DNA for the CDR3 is TGTGCCAGCGGGGAGAACTCCTACAATGAGCAGTTCTTC. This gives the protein CASGENSYNEQFF.

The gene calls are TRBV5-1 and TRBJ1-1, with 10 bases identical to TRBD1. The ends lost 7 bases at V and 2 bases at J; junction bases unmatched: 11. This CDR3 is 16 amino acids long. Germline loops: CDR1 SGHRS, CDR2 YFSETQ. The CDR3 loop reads CASRRLTGGLNTEAFF. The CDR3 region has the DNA TGCGCCAGCCGACGGTTGACAGGGGGCCTCAACACTGAAGCTTTCTTT.

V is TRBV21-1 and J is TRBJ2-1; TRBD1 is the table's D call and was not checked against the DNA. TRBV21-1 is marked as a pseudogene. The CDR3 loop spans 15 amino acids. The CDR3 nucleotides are TGTGCCAGCAGCAAGAGAGGGGACAGGGTGAATGAGCAGTTCTTC. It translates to CASSKRGDRVNEQFF.

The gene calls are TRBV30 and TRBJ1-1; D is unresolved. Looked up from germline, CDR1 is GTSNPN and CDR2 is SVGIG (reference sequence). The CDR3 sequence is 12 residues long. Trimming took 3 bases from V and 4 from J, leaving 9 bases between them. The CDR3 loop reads CAWSAQGTEAFF. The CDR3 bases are TGTGCCTGGAGCGCTCAAGGCACTGAAGCTTTCTTT.

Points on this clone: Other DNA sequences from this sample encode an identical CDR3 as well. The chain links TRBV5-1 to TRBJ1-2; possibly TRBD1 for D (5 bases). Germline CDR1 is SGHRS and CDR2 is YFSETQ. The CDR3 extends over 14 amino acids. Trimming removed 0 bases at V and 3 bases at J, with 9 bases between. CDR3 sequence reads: CASSLGGVDYGYTF. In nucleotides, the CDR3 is TGCGCCAGCAGCTTGGGAGGGGTGGACTATGGCTACACCTTC.

The CDR3 DNA reads as TGCGCCAGCAGTTTAGGCGGGGGAGAAACCTACGAGCAGTACTTC. This translates into CASSLGGGETYEQYF. This rearrangement joins TRBV5-1 to TRBJ2-7; 7 bases are shared with TRBD2. This CDR3 has 15 amino acids. Germline V gene lookup returns CDR1 SGHRS and CDR2 YFSETQ. Losses at the gene ends were 5 bases for V and 2 bases for J; bases not matched to a gene: 10.

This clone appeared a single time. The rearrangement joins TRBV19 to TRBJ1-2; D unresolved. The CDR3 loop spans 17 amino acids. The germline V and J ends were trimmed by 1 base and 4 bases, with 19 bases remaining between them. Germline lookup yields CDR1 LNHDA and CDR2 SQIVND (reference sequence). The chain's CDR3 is CASSIAGYLGYGYGYTF. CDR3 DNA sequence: TGTGCCAGTAGTATAGCCGGATACTTGGGCTATGGCTATGGCTACACCTTC.

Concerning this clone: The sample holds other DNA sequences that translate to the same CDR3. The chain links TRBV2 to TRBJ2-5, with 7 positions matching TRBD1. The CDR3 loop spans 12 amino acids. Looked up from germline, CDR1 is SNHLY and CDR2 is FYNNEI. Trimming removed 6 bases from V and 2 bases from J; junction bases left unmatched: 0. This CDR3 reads CASRDRQETQYF. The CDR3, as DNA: TGTGCCAGCAGGGACAGGCAAGAGACCCAGTACTTC.

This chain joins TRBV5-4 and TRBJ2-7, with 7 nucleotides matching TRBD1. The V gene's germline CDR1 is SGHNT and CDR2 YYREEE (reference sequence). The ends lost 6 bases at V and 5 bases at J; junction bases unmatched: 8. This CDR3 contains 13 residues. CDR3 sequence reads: CASKATGSNEQYF. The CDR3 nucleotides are TGTGCCAGCAAAGCGACAGGGTCCAACGAGCAGTACTTC. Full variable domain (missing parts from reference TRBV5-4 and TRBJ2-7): ETGVTQSPTHLIKTRGQQVTLRCSSQSGHNTVSWYQQALGQGPQFIFQYYREEENGRGNFPPRFSGLQFPNYSSELNVNALELDDSALYLCASKATGSNEQYFGPGTRLTVT.

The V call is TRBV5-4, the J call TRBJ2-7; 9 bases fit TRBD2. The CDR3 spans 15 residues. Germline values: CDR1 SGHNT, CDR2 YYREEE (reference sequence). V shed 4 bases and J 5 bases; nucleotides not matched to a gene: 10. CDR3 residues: CASSTPGTSTNEQYF. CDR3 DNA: TGTGCCAGCAGCACCCCCGGGACTAGCACTAACGAGCAGTACTTC.

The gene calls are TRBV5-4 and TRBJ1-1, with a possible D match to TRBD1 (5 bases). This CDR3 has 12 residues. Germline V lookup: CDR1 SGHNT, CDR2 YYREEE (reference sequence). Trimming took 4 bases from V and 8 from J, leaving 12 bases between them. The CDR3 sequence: CASSIDGGEAFF. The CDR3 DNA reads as TGTGCCAGCAGCATTGACGGGGGAGAAGCTTTCTTT.

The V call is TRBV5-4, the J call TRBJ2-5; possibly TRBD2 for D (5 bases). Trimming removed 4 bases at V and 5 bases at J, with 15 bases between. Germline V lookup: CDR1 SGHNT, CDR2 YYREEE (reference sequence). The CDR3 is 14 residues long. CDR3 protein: CASSEGWAEETQYF. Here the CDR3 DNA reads TGTGCCAGCAGCGAGGGATGGGCGGAGGAGACCCAGTACTTC.

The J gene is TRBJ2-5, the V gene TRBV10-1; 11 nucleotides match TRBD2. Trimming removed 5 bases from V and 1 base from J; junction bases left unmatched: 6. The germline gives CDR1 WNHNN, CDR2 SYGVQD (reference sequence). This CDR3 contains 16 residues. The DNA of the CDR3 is TGCGCCAGCAGTCCGGGACTAGCGGTATTCCAAGAGACCCAGTACTTC. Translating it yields CASSPGLAVFQETQYF.